The present entry profiles one T cell receptor beta chain with its context. Libraries were prepared by immunoSEQ multiplex PCR; TCRdb keeps only in-frame clonotypes and omits some of them. The data show 15,000 to 20,000 clones, roughly 93% seen once. The data derive from a study of blood T cell repertoires in COVID-19. This CDR3 is built from 17 residues. V lost 5 bases, J lost 2 bases, and 11 bases stayed unmatched. Germline-derived CDR1 and CDR2 are MDHEN and SYDVKM. The sequenced sample consisted of peripheral blood. This chain links TRBV28 with TRBJ1-2; 10 bases line up with TRBD1. The sequence came from a human donor in a cohort sampled during active COVID-19. In DNA form, the CDR3 reads TGTGCCAGCAGTCGGGGGGGACAGGGGTTTGGAAACTATGGCTACACCTTC. Its protein is CASSRGGQGFGNYGYTF.